This T cell receptor beta chain was recorded in a study of cytomegalovirus exposure and HLA in healthy donors (dated by TCRdb to the late 2010s). General notes on the study: An earlier analysis of several hundred of the donors reported more than 250 Gb of sequence data and 117 million unique TCR beta sequences from about 200 million T cells. Typing coverage differed by locus: A, B, C, DRB1 and DQB1 were typed in about 629-640 donors, DQA1 in about 500, DPA1 in around 580, and DPB1 in 450 to 480. Donor age, sex, ethnicity and CMV serostatus were compiled alongside the repertoire data. About 280 gigabases of sequencing data and 70 million to 100 million unique TCR sequences made up an early release that covered around 640 HLA-typed donors. An earlier analysis of roughly 580 of the donors used high-throughput TCR beta sequencing to judge whether each TCR beta V gene segment behaved as functional or pseudogenic. All discovery cohort repertoires had been generated using a single sequencing platform. The study used immunosequencing to profile the T cell repertoires of some 600 subjects and linked those repertoires to cytomegalovirus serostatus. To study patterns of TCR occurrence, a later analysis re-analyzed previously published TCR beta repertoires from hundreds of donors and added high-resolution HLA genotyping. A handful of DR-DQ haplotypes were handled as single units for association and clustering because linkage in the cohort was strong. Among the roughly 430 genotyped donors, roughly 80% belonged to the genetic ancestry cluster associated with self-reported Caucasian donors. Class I and class II HLA loci were covered by the typing at four-digit resolution. The study aimed to test whether signatures of past pathogen exposure could be identified by cataloging public T cell receptors. A later genetic analysis used genome-wide SNP genotypes for about 65% of the roughly 670 donors, treating that subset as a discovery cohort. Rather than drawing on any new phenotypic data, the later analysis identified candidate immune exposures from TCR beta sequences and the way those sequences occurred across donors. The study combined high-throughput TCR immunosequencing, statistical association of individual TCRs with disease status, and machine learning to predict cytomegalovirus infection status. Among about 410 genotyped donors of the cohort, an average of approximately 240,000 unique TCR beta nucleotide sequences was sequenced per donor, of which roughly 17% were non-productive. A separate validation cohort of roughly 110 different subjects was used in addition to the roughly 640-subject first cohort.

Library preparation employed the immunoSEQ multiplex PCR assay. A mixture of 60 forward primers for TCR Vbeta segments and 13 reverse primers for TCR Jbeta segments was used in the multiplex PCR. The CDR3 region of rearranged TCR beta genes was amplified from genomic DNA by a multiplex PCR assay. Amplified TCR beta libraries were sequenced as 87-base-pair reads on the Illumina HiSeq System. For the original study's pipeline: A later analysis counted about 80 million unique TCR beta chains across the 550 to 800 repertoires, and around 12 million of these chains were shared by at least two donors. Raw reads were error-corrected and collapsed into unique sequences with a nearest-neighbor algorithm that merged closely related sequences to remove PCR and sequencing errors. To assign V, D and J gene segments, CDR3 sequences were aligned to IMGT reference sequences. Each retained sequence needed at least a six-nucleotide match to both a V gene segment and a J gene segment. A rearrangement was called productive if the CDR3 had no stop codons and remained in frame with V and J, and every other rearrangement was called non-productive. Following IMGT convention, CDR3 was defined as the stretch from the second conserved V-encoded cysteine up to the conserved J-encoded phenylalanine. The earlier analysis of 500 to 650 of the donors excluded any sequence lacking an unambiguous match to a single V gene segment. An earlier analysis of approximately 590 of the donors classified V segments as functional when productive rearrangements were above 56.7% and as segregating when the standard deviation between donors was above 5%. A statistical classification framework was built to diagnose cytomegalovirus status from the catalog of TCR beta chain sequences. A later analysis assigned V and J genes by comparing TCR nucleotide sequences with IMGT/GENE-DB human TR gene sequences. The TCRdist pipeline was used in a later analysis to assign CDR3 sequences and most-parsimonious VDJ recombination scenarios. A later analysis defined each TCR beta chain by its CDR3 amino acid sequence plus V-gene family, and excluded reads lacking a unique V-gene family. As a way to deal with suspected cross-contamination and a sequencing artifact, a later analysis dropped 640 or so nucleotide sequences that were highly shared and had low generation probability. For each public chain, a later analysis derived a clonal expansion index from normalized ranks of inferred template counts within each repertoire. A later analysis computed generation probabilities with a VDJ recombination model fitted to out-of-frame rearrangements, and checked the results against IGoR. A later analysis scored TCR-TCR, TCR-HLA and TCR-CMV co-occurrence with hypergeometric tests, applying a repertoire-size bias correction to TCR pairs. To estimate false discovery rates, a later analysis permuted the HLA or CMV assignments 20 times. In a later analysis, co-occurring TCRs were grouped using DBSCAN, with TCRdist sequence similarity added in when clustering inside HLA-allele-positive subsets. Repertoires with fewer than 30,000 or more than 120,000 public chains, plus five repertoires with anomalous nucleotide sharing, were excluded from co-occurrence clustering. TCRdb took this table from immuneACCESS and kept in-frame rearrangements with V and J called. Such tables lack part of the clones; where checked against another copy, unresolved V genes explain under half of the gap, and the rest is unexplained. V, J and clone size are taken as reported in that table, and D and trimming were inferred from the DNA itself. Within this sample are approximately 86,000 clones, with around 75% of them counted one time only. 3% of the sample goes to the ten largest clones.

General findings and caveats noted by the study authors: The authors suggested that the approach could potentially be extended to other disease states and immunological phenotypes. In a later analysis, several top co-occurrence clusters were reported to appear linked to parvovirus B19, influenza, CMV and Epstein-Barr virus. Because HLA typing was unavailable for some donors at each locus, only the typed subset was used in association tests. A cluster of highly shared sequence variants was judged likely to be a technical artifact of the sequencing pipeline. A later analysis found that TCR association rates varied across HLA loci, with DRB1 alleles showing the most associated TCRs and HLA-C alleles the fewest. Broadly in line with IMGT annotations, most TCR beta V segments showed up in productive rearrangements about 87% or about 30% of the time in an earlier analysis of about 500 of the donors. In a later genetic analysis, fewer N-insertions in productive TCRs were reported among donors in an Asian-associated ancestry cluster than the roughly 670-donor mean. The cohort was sequenced for TCR beta chains only, and without alpha or paired-chain data the features that could be detected were limited. Sequencing depth was assumed to be roughly uniform across donors in the presence/absence analyses, though that assumption may not hold. When HLA alleles, especially DR and DQ, strongly co-occurred, TCR associations were difficult to assign to individual alleles. Roughly 15 rarely observed V segments, including chromosome 9 orphons, were excluded from the earlier analysis of about 610 of the donors because counts were too low. Correlated functional status among segregating V segments might reflect linkage disequilibrium, but an unknown experimental factor could not be ruled out. In a later analysis, HLA-associated TCR beta chains showed more clonal expansion and lower generation probabilities than non-associated chains that were equally common. In a later genetic analysis, a missense DCLRE1C variant was associated with V-gene and J-gene trimming of TCR beta chains, and the association was replicated in an independent cohort. The study listed over 150 TCR beta chains as associated with cytomegalovirus. In vitro tests confirmed that a few of the cytomegalovirus-associated TCR beta chains recognize cytomegalovirus antigens. A further reported finding was that TCR beta sequences accurately predicted the HLA-A and HLA-B alleles for most subjects in the first cohort. Across donors, most TCR sequences were observed very rarely, whereas some public TCRs were present in many individuals. At a false discovery rate of 0.05, a later analysis linked 16,951 TCR beta sequences to specific HLA alleles. In both the original and validation cohorts, the classifier was reported to diagnose cytomegalovirus status with high specificity and sensitivity. According to a later analysis, most CMV-associated TCR beta chains appeared to be HLA-restricted, and the HLA associations seemed to be driven largely by CMV exposure. Because the 87-base-pair reads could not distinguish some IMGT-functional V segments, including TRBV6-2 and TRBV6-3, those segments were excluded. Immune exposure information for the cohort was limited to CMV serostatus.

V trim: 2 bases; J trim: 1 base; unmatched bases: 5. For CDR1 and CDR2, the germline V gene lists LGHNA and YNFKEQ. The CDR3, cysteine through phenylalanine, is 16 amino acids long. Just CDR3 DNA is preserved here, 48 bases in frame from base 1. As concerns this clone: The antigen it recognizes is unknown. No per-base quality is available; no much larger clone lies one base away.

The cohort was made up of roughly 670 healthy bone marrow donors. At the time of sampling, all cohort members were nominally healthy, though unrecorded immune exposures were likely present. The donor was CMV seronegative and belonged to the group of 352 seronegative cohort members. A peripheral blood sample was collected from each donor, and TCR beta sequencing was performed on peripheral blood mononuclear cells. The Qiagen DNeasy Blood Extraction Kit was used to extract genomic DNA from the blood cell samples. Material for sequencing was PBMCs. The chain joins TRBV4-2 to TRBJ2-5, with 9 middle bases fitting TRBD2. This TCR derives from a man between 40 and 49 years old in good health and CMV-seronegative. The CDR3 amino acid sequence is: CASSQFSGGSQETQYF. The bases read TGTGCCAGCAGCCAATTTAGCGGGGGATCCCAAGAGACCCAGTACTTC.